The source of this T cell receptor (beta chain) is a study of blood T cell repertoires in COVID-19. Study overall: Sources were T cells, B-cell-depleted T cells, or PBMCs; the material itself was cDNA or gDNA.

This clone occurred a few times. This CDR3 spans 14 amino acids. Trimming cost V 6 bases and J 0 bases, with 11 bases left between them. CDR1 and CDR2 (germline): KGHDR, SFDVKD. Original methodology: Counts of nucleated cells, estimated from reference gene primer amplification, were obtained. Using immunoSEQ multiplex PCR, the repertoire was profiled, and TCRdb retains in-frame clones only, with some absent. The V and J calls and the clone size are those of that table, but D and trimming were determined from the DNA. In the table there are about 200,000 clones, about 90% of which are singletons. The genes are TRBV24-1 and TRBJ2-7, with a possible D match to TRBD2 (6 bases). The receptor comes from a man younger than 35 with active or convalescent COVID-19. The sequencing sample was made of peripheral blood. CDR3 amino acids: CATSRGKSSYEQYF. DNA of the CDR3: TGTGCCACCAGTCGCGGGAAAAGCTCCTACGAGCAGTACTTC.